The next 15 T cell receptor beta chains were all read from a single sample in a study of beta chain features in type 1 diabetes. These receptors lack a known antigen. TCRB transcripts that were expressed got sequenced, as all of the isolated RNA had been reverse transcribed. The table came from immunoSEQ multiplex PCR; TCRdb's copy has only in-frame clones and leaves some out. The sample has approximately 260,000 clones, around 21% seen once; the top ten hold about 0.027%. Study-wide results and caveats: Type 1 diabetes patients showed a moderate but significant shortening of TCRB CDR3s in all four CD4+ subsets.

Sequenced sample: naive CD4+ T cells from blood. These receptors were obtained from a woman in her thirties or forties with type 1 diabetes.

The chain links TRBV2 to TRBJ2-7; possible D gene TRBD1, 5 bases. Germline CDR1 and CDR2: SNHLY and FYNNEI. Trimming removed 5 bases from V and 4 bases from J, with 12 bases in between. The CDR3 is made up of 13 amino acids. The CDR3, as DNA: TGTGCCAGCAGTATAGCAGGGTTTTACGAGCAGTACTTC. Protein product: CASSIAGFYEQYF.

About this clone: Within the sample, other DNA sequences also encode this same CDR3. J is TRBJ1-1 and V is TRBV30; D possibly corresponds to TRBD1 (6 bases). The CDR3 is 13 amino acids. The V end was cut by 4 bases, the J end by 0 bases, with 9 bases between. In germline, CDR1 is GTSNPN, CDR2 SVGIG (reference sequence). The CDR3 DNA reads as TGTGCCTGGACCGGACAGTTGAACACTGAAGCTTTCTTT. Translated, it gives CAWTGQLNTEAFF.

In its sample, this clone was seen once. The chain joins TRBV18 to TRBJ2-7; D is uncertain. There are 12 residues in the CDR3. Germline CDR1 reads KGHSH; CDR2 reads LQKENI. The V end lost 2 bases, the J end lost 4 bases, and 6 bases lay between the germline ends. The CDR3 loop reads CASSPRDYEQYF. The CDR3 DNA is TGTGCCAGCTCACCAAGAGATTACGAGCAGTACTTC.

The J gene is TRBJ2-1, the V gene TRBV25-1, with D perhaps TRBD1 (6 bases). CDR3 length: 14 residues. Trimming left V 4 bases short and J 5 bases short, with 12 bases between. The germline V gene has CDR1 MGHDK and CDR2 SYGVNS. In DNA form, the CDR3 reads TGTGCCAGCAGTGGCGGACAGCCGCACAATGAGCAGTTCTTC. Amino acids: CASSGGQPHNEQFF.

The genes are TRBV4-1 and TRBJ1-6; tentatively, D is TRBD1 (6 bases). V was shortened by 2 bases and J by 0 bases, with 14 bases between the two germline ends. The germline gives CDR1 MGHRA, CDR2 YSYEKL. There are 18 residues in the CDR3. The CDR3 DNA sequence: TGCGCCAGCAGCCAACTTTTTGACAGGAGCTCCTATAATTCACCCCTCCACTTT. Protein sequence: CASSQLFDRSSYNSPLHF.

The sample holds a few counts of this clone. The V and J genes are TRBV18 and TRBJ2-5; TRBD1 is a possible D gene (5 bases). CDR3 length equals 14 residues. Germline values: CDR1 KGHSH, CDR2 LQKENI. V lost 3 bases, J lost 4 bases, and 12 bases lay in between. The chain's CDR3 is CASSPPGQSETQYF. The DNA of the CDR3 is TGTGCCAGCTCACCCCCCGGACAATCAGAGACCCAGTACTTC. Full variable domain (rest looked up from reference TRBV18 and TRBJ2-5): NAGVMQNPRHLVRRRGQEARLRCSPMKGHSHVYWYRQLPEEGLKFMVYLQKENIIDESGMPKERFSAEFPKEGPSILRIQQVVRGDSAAYFCASSPPGQSETQYFGPGTRLLVL.

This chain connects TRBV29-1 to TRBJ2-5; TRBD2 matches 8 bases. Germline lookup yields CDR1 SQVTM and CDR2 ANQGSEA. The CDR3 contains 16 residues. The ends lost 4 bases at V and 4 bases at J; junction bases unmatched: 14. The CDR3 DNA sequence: TGCAGCGTTGTTCCGCCTAGAGCGGGAGTAATAGAGACCCAGTACTTC. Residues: CSVVPPRAGVIETQYF.

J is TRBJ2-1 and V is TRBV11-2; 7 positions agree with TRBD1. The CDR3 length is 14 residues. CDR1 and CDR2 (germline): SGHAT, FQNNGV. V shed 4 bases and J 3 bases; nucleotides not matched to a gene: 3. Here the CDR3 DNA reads TGTGCCAGCAGCTGGGGACAGCTCTACAATGAGCAGTTCTTC. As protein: CASSWGQLYNEQFF.

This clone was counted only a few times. CDR3 coding DNA: TGTGCCAGTAGCAGGGAAAAACGGACTAGCGGGGGGATCACAGATACGCAGTATTTT. Its translation is CASSREKRTSGGITDTQYF. This chain connects TRBV19 to TRBJ2-3; 14 bases agree with TRBD2. The length of the CDR3 is 19 residues. Trimming cost V 6 bases and J 2 bases; bases outside gene matches: 13. Germline lookup yields CDR1 LNHDA and CDR2 SQIVND (reference sequence).

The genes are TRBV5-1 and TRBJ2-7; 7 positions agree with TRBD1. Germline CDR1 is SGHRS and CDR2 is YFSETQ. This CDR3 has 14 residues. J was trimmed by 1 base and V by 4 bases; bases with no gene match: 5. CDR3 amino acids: CASSISQGSYEQYF. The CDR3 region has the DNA TGCGCCAGCAGCATTTCACAGGGGTCCTACGAGCAGTACTTC.

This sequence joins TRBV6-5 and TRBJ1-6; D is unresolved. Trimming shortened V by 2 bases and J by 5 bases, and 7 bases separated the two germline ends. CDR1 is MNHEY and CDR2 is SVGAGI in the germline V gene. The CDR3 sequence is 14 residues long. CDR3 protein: CASSYSHHNSPLHF. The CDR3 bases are TGTGCCAGCAGTTACAGCCACCATAATTCACCCCTCCACTTT.

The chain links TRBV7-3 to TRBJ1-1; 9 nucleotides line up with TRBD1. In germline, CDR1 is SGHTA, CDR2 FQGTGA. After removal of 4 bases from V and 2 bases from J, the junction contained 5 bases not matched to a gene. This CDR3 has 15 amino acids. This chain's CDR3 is CASSSQGQGNTEAFF. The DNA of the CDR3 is TGTGCCAGCAGCTCCCAGGGACAGGGAAACACTGAAGCTTTCTTT.

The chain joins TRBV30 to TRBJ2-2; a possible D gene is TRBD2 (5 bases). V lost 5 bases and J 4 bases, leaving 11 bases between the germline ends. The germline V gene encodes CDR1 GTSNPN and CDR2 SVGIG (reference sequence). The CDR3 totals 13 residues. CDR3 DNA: TGTGCCTGGGGCTCCCGGGGCACCGGGGAGCTGTTTTTT. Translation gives CAWGSRGTGELFF.

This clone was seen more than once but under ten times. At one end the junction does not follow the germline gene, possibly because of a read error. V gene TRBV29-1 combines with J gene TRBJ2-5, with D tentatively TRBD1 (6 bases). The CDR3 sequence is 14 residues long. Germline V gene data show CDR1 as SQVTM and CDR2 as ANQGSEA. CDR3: CCVKGTGKTETQYF. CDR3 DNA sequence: TGCTGCGTTAAAGGAACAGGGAAGACAGAGACCCAGTACTTC.

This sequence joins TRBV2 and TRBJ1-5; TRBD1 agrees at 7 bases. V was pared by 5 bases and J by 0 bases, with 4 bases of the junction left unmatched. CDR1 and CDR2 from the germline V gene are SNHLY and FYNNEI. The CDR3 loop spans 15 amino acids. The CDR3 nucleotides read TGTGCCAGCAGTAGGGACAGTCGTAGCAATCAGCCCCAGCATTTT. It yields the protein CASSRDSRSNQPQHF.